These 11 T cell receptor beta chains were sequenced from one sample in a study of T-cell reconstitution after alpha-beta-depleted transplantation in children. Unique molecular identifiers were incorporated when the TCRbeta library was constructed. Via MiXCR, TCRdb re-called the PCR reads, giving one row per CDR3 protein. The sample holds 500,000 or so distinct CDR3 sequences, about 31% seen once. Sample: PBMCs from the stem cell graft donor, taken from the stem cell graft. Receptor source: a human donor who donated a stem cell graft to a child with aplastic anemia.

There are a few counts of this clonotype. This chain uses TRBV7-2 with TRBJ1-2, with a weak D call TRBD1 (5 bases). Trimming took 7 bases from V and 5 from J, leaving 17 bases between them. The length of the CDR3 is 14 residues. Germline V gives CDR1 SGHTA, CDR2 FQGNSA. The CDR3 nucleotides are TGTGCCAGCACCCCCGGCCAAAAGGGGTATGGCTACACCTTC. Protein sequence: CASTPGQKGYGYTF.

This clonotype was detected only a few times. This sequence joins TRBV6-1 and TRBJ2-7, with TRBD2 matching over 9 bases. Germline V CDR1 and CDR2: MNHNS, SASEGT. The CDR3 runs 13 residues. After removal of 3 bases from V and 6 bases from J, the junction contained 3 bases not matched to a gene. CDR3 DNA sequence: TGTGCCAGCAGTGACTTAGCGGGAGTCGAGCAGTACGTC. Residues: CASSDLAGVEQYV.

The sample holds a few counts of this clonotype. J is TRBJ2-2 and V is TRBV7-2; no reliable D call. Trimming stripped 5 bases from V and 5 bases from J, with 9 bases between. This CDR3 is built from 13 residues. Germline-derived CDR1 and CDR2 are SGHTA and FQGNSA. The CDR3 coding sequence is TGTGCCAGCAGCCCACCTAGGACCGGGGAGCTGTTTTTT. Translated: CASSPPRTGELFF.

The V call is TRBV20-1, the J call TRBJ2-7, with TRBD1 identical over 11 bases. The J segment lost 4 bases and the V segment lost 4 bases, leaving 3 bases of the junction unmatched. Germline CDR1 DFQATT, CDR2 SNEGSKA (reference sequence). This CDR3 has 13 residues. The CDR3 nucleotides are TGCAGTGCTAATCGGGACAGGGGGTACGAGCAGTACTTC. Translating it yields CSANRDRGYEQYF.

CDR3 amino acids: CASSQDNMIYGYTF. In DNA form, the CDR3 reads TGTGCCAGCAGCCAAGATAATATGATATATGGCTACACCTTC. This chain connects TRBV3-1 to TRBJ1-2; D not resolved. This CDR3 has 14 amino acids. Looked up from germline, CDR1 is LGHDT and CDR2 is YNNKEL (reference sequence). V was trimmed by 0 bases and J by 5 bases, leaving 10 bases between them.

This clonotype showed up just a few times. CDR3 residues: CSVWVGTEAFF. CDR3 coding DNA: TGCAGCGTTTGGGTGGGGACTGAAGCTTTCTTT. The chain joins TRBV29-1 to TRBJ1-1; no firm D call. Looked up from germline, CDR1 is SQVTM and CDR2 is ANQGSEA. V dropped 5 bases and J dropped 5 bases, with 9 bases sitting between them. The CDR3 has 11 amino acids.

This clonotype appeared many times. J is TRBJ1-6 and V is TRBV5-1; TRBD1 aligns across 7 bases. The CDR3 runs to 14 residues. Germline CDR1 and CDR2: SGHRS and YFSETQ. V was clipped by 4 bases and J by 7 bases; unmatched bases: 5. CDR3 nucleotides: TGCGCCAGCAGCATCCAACAGGGGAATTCACCCCTCCACTTT. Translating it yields CASSIQQGNSPLHF.

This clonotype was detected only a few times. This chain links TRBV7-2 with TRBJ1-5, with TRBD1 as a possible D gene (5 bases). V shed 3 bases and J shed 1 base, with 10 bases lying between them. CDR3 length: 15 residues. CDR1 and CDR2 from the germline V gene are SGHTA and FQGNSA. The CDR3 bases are TGTGCCAGCAGCTTCCAGGGTGGGAGCAATCAGCCCCAGCATTTT. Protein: CASSFQGGSNQPQHF. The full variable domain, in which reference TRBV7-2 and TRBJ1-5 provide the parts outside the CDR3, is GAGVSQSPSNKVTEKGKDVELRCDPISGHTALYWYRQSLGQGLEFLIYFQGNSAPDKSGLPSDRFSAERTGGSVSTLTIQRTQQEDSAVYLCASSFQGGSNQPQHFGDGTRLSIL.

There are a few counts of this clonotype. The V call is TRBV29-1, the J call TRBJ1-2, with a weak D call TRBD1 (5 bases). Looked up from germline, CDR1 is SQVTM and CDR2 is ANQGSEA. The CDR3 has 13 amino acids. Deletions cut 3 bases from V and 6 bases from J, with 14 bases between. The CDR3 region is CSVEGERRDGYTF. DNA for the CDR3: TGCAGCGTTGAGGGGGAGCGCAGGGATGGCTACACCTTC. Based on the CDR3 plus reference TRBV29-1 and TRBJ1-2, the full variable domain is SAVISQKPSRDICQRGTSLTIQCQVDSQVTMMFWYRQQPGQSLTLIATANQGSEATYESGFVIDKFPISRPNLTFSTLTVSNMSPEDSSIYLCSVEGERRDGYTFGSGTRLTVV.

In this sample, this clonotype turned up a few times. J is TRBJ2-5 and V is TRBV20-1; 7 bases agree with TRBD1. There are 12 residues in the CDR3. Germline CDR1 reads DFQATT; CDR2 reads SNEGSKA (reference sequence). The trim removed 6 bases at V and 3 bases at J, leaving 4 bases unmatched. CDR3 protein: CSAKTGKETQYF. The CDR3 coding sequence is TGCAGTGCCAAGACAGGGAAAGAGACCCAGTACTTC.

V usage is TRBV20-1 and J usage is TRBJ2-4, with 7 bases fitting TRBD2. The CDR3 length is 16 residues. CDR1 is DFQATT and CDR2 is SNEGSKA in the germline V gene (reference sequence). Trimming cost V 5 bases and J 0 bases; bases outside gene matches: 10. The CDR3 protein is CSAPVVVAGAKNIQYF. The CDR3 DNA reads TGCAGTGCTCCTGTAGTGGTAGCGGGAGCCAAAAACATTCAGTACTTC.